The 24 T cell receptor beta chains listed next were all sequenced from one sample in a study of cytomegalovirus exposure and HLA in healthy donors. PCR involved 60 Vbeta and 13 Jbeta primers. Sequenced by immunoSEQ multiplex PCR; TCRdb stores in-frame clones only, minus some. The sample includes 200,000 or so clones, more than 70% of them seen just once. The specimen was PBMCs. These receptors all stem from a boy between 10 and 17 years old in good health and CMV-seronegative.

This clone has only one observation. The chain couples TRBV9 to TRBJ2-7; 7 positions match TRBD2. The CDR3 is 14 residues long. With V trimmed by 3 bases and J by 0 bases, 3 bases remained unmatched. Germline V gives CDR1 SGDLS, CDR2 YYNGEE. The CDR3 DNA sequence: TGTGCCAGCAGCGGACGCGGGAGCTCCTACGAGCAGTACTTC. It is translated as CASSGRGSSYEQYF.

This sequence joins TRBV18 and TRBJ2-7; maybe TRBD1 (6 bases). Trimming removed 5 bases at V and 0 bases at J, with 11 bases between. The V gene's germline CDR1 is KGHSH and CDR2 LQKENI. The CDR3 is 14 residues long. The CDR3 DNA reads as TGTGCCAGCTCAGTCCGGGACACCTCCTACGAGCAGTACTTC. Translated: CASSVRDTSYEQYF.

The chain employs TRBV7-9 and TRBJ2-6; 7 bases map to TRBD1. Germline V gene lookup returns CDR1 SEHNR and CDR2 FQNEAQ (reference sequence). This CDR3 region has 14 residues. Losses at the gene ends were 6 bases for V and 10 bases for J; bases not matched to a gene: 9. CDR3 sequence: CASSLPGTENVLTF. CDR3 nucleotides: TGTGCCAGCAGTCTACCGGGGACAGAAAACGTCCTGACTTTC.

This clone appeared a few times. V is TRBV4-3 and J is TRBJ1-1; D gene unclear. The V gene lost 1 base and the J gene lost 11 bases, with 14 bases spanning the gap. CDR1 and CDR2 (germline): LGHNA, YSLEER. The CDR3 covers 13 residues. The CDR3 loop reads CASSQVGLGRAFF. The CDR3 DNA is TGCGCCAGCAGCCAAGTCGGTCTGGGGAGGGCTTTCTTT.

The V and J genes are TRBV25-1 and TRBJ1-6; possibly TRBD1 for D (5 bases). With 3 bases removed from V and 6 bases from J, the gap between germline ends came to 12 bases. Germline-derived CDR1 and CDR2 are MGHDK and SYGVNS. CDR3 length: 15 amino acids. The CDR3 reads CASSEQGQRNSPLHF. The CDR3 DNA follows: TGTGCCAGCAGTGAGCAGGGCCAACGTAATTCACCCCTCCACTTT.

The chain combines TRBV5-4 with TRBJ2-2; weak D call: TRBD1 (5 bases). Germline V gene sequence: CDR1 SGHNT, CDR2 YYREEE (reference sequence). Between the trimmed V and J ends, which lost 5 bases and 6 bases, there was a span of 11 bases. This CDR3 is built from 13 residues. This chain's CDR3 is CASSDRGAGELFF. In nucleotides, the CDR3 is TGTGCCAGCAGTGATAGGGGCGCCGGGGAGCTGTTTTTT.

This clone came up once. V gene TRBV5-4 combines with J gene TRBJ2-7; 8 positions match TRBD1. Looked up from germline, CDR1 is SGHNT and CDR2 is YYREEE (reference sequence). V lost 4 bases, J lost 2 bases, and 8 bases stayed unmatched. The CDR3 has 15 amino acids. CDR3 nucleotides: TGTGCCAGCAGCGTCCCCGGGACAGGTGCCTACGAGCAGTACTTC. Protein sequence: CASSVPGTGAYEQYF.

CDR3 sequence: CASSLEADRGQPQHF. CDR3 bases: TGCGCCAGCAGCCTGGAGGCCGACAGGGGACAGCCCCAGCATTTT. The V call is TRBV4-3, the J call TRBJ1-5, with 8 bases that match TRBD1. CDR3 size: 15 residues. The V gene's germline CDR1 is LGHNA and CDR2 YSLEER. V lost 4 bases, J lost 7 bases, and 9 bases stayed unmatched.

The chain is built from TRBV7-6 and TRBJ2-3, with 13 bases that match TRBD2. V lost 3 bases, J lost 0 bases, and 6 bases stayed unmatched. This CDR3 is built from 18 residues. Germline V gene lookup returns CDR1 SGHVS and CDR2 FNYEAQ. The DNA of the CDR3 is TGTGCCAGCAGCTTGGGACTAGCGGGGAGCACTAGCACAGATACGCAGTATTTT. Translating gives CASSLGLAGSTSTDTQYF.

This chain connects TRBV27 to TRBJ1-2; the D gene is possibly TRBD1 (5 bases). Germline loops: CDR1 MNHEY, CDR2 SMNVEV (reference sequence). Trimming cost V 3 bases and J 6 bases, with 11 bases left between them. The CDR3 has 13 residues. As DNA, the CDR3 is TGTGCCAGCAGTTTTTCGGCAGGGAATGGCTACACCTTC. Amino acid sequence: CASSFSAGNGYTF.

V is TRBV11-3 and J is TRBJ2-5, with 10 nucleotides matching TRBD1. V lost 4 bases, J lost 3 bases, and 11 bases stayed unmatched. The CDR3 consists of 17 residues. Germline V CDR1 and CDR2: SGHNT, YENEEA. The CDR3 protein is CASSSGDRGMGKETQYF. The CDR3 DNA reads as TGTGCCAGCAGCTCAGGGGACAGGGGCATGGGGAAAGAGACCCAGTACTTC.

The genes are TRBV18 and TRBJ1-1; possible D gene TRBD1, 6 bases. V lost 0 bases to trimming and J lost 1 base, with 12 bases between them. Germline V gene data show CDR1 as KGHSH and CDR2 as LQKENI. The CDR3 is made up of 16 amino acids. CDR3 residues: CASSPPITGTNTEAFF. As DNA, the CDR3 is TGTGCCAGCTCACCACCGATTACAGGGACGAACACTGAAGCTTTCTTT.

The gene calls are TRBV18 and TRBJ1-6, with D perhaps matching TRBD1 (5 bases). The CDR3 has 11 amino acids. V was pared by 3 bases and J by 15 bases, with 9 bases between. CDR1 is KGHSH, CDR2 LQKENI, per germline. CDR3 nucleotide sequence: TGTGCCAGCTCACCGGGGGGGGTCCTCCACTTT. Translation gives CASSPGGVLHF.

CDR3 residues: CASSEQGGLAFF. The CDR3 nucleotides read TGCGCCAGCAGTGAGCAAGGAGGCCTAGCTTTCTTT. The chain employs TRBV10-1 and TRBJ1-1; D is unclear. Trimming cost V 2 bases and J 10 bases, with 11 bases left between them. Germline CDR1 reads WNHNN; CDR2 reads SYGVQD (reference sequence). The CDR3 sequence is 12 residues long.

This chain uses TRBV7-9 with TRBJ2-3; no clear D gene. In germline, CDR1 is SEHNR, CDR2 FQNEAQ (reference sequence). The CDR3 has 14 amino acids. Trimming removed 3 bases from V and 0 bases from J, with 7 bases in between. Written as DNA, the CDR3 is TGTGCCAGCAGCTTGGGCAGGAGCACAGATACGCAGTATTTT. Its protein product is CASSLGRSTDTQYF.

CDR3 region: CASRRYEGYTF. The CDR3 DNA sequence: TGTGCCAGCAGACGATACGAGGGCTACACCTTC. J is TRBJ1-2 and V is TRBV2; no clear D. This CDR3 region has 11 residues. Germline CDR1 is SNHLY and CDR2 is FYNNEI. With 6 bases removed from V and 8 bases from J, the gap between germline ends came to 10 bases. Using reference TRBV2 and TRBJ1-2 for the parts outside the CDR3, the full variable domain is EPEVTQTPSHQVTQMGQEVILRCVPISNHLYFYWYRQILGQKVEFLVSFYNNEISEKSEIFDDQFSVERPDGSNFTLKIRSTKLEDSAMYFCASRRYEGYTFGSGTRLTVV.

This sequence joins TRBV9 and TRBJ1-1, with a weak D call TRBD1 (5 bases). V shed 5 bases and J shed 1 base, with 9 bases lying between them. There are 13 residues in the CDR3. In germline, CDR1 is SGDLS, CDR2 YYNGEE. The CDR3 is CASRSGQNTEAFF. The CDR3 nucleotides are TGTGCCAGCAGGTCAGGACAGAACACTGAAGCTTTCTTT.

The rearrangement uses TRBV27 and TRBJ1-5; possible D gene TRBD1, 5 bases. Per the germline V gene, CDR1 is MNHEY and CDR2 is SMNVEV (reference sequence). Trimming shortened V by 6 bases and J by 1 base, and 19 bases separated the two germline ends. This CDR3 has 17 residues. The chain's CDR3 is CASRPGLGSVSNQPQHF. The CDR3 DNA reads as TGTGCCAGCAGGCCGGGACTAGGCTCCGTGAGCAATCAGCCCCAGCATTTT.

In its sample, this clone was seen once. The chain combines TRBV19 with TRBJ1-2; D gene unclear. V shed 3 bases and J shed 1 base, with 6 bases lying between them. This CDR3 spans 13 amino acids. Germline CDR1 is LNHDA and CDR2 is SQIVND (reference sequence). CDR3: CASSIEGNYGYTF. DNA for the CDR3: TGTGCCAGTAGTATTGAGGGTAACTATGGCTACACCTTC.

The rearrangement links TRBV7-4 to TRBJ1-6, with D possibly TRBD1 on 6 matching bases. Germline V gene sequence: CDR1 SGHVT, CDR2 SQSDAQ. V lost 5 bases, J lost 8 bases, and 16 bases lay in between. CDR3 length: 15 amino acids. The CDR3 nucleotides are TGTGCCAGCAGCCCGTTGACAGGCGGATATTCACCCCTCCACTTT. This sequence encodes CASSPLTGGYSPLHF.

This clone was seen just once. DNA of the CDR3: TGTGCCAGCAGTGAACAAAGCGGGCTCACAGATACGCAGTATTTT. Translation: CASSEQSGLTDTQYF. The chain employs TRBV2 and TRBJ2-3, with a tentative D call TRBD2 (6 bases). The CDR3 is made up of 15 amino acids. Between the trimmed V and J ends, which lost 2 bases and 2 bases, there was a span of 11 bases. Germline V gives CDR1 SNHLY, CDR2 FYNNEI. Using reference TRBV2 and TRBJ2-3 for the parts outside the CDR3, the full variable domain is EPEVTQTPSHQVTQMGQEVILRCVPISNHLYFYWYRQILGQKVEFLVSFYNNEISEKSEIFDDQFSVERPDGSNFTLKIRSTKLEDSAMYFCASSEQSGLTDTQYFGPGTRLTVL.

This rearrangement joins TRBV5-1 to TRBJ2-3; a weak D match, TRBD2 (6 bases). Trimming left V 0 bases short and J 5 bases short, with 10 bases between. This CDR3 has 14 amino acids. Germline lookup yields CDR1 SGHRS and CDR2 YFSETQ. CDR3 sequence reads: CASSLATGLDTQYF. CDR3 DNA sequence: TGCGCCAGCAGCTTGGCCACGGGACTAGATACGCAGTATTTT.

The chain carries TRBV27 and TRBJ2-1; TRBD2 matches at 14 bases. Looked up from germline, CDR1 is MNHEY and CDR2 is SMNVEV (reference sequence). The CDR3 is 14 amino acids. Trimming at V came to 6 bases and at J to 6 bases, leaving 1 base not matched to a gene. CDR3 sequence: CASRTSGRANEQFF. The CDR3 bases are TGTGCCAGCAGGACTAGCGGGAGGGCCAATGAGCAGTTCTTC.

The chain employs TRBV28 and TRBJ2-1; TRBD2 is a possible D gene (5 bases). CDR3 length: 15 residues. Germline assignment: CDR1 MDHEN and CDR2 SYDVKM. V was pared by 8 bases and J by 7 bases, with 21 bases between. CDR3 coding DNA: TGTGCCAGCCCCCCCCCTAGCATTGTTTGGAATGAGCAGTTCTTC. This translates into CASPPPSIVWNEQFF.